These 13 T cell receptor beta chains originate from one sample sequenced in a study of blood T cell repertoires in COVID-19. Clones were sequenced by immunoSEQ multiplex PCR, and TCRdb holds only the in-frame ones, with some missing. The sample comprises some 180,000 clones, about 80% of which are singletons, and around 6.8% rests with the top ten. Sequencing was carried out using peripheral blood. The receptors were gathered from a human donor in a cohort sampled during active COVID-19.

The chain combines TRBV2 with TRBJ2-6; a weak D match, TRBD1 (6 bases). CDR3 length equals 20 residues. The V gene's germline CDR1 is SNHLY and CDR2 FYNNEI. V lost 0 bases to trimming and J lost 0 bases, with 18 bases between them. DNA for the CDR3: TGTGCCAGCAGTGAAGCGCTTCTTGGCGGACAGTTCTCTGGGGCCAACGTCCTGACTTTC. Its translation is CASSEALLGGQFSGANVLTF.

This chain links TRBV5-6 with TRBJ2-7; maybe TRBD2 (6 bases). The CDR3 spans 13 residues. Trimming cost V 2 bases and J 0 bases, with 6 bases left between them. The germline V gene encodes CDR1 SGHDT and CDR2 YYEEEE. CDR3 region: CASSFGGSYEQYF. The CDR3 nucleotides are TGTGCCAGCAGCTTCGGGGGCTCCTACGAGCAGTACTTC.

The genes are TRBV7-6 and TRBJ2-7; TRBD1 matches at 7 bases. The CDR3 is 12 amino acids. CDR1 SGHVS and CDR2 FNYEAQ come from the germline V gene. V shed 5 bases, J shed 10 bases, and the junction held 8 bases outside the gene matches. CDR3 nucleotide sequence: TGTGCCAGCAGCCGAATAGGGGGCGGACAGTACTTC. It translates to CASSRIGGGQYF.

V usage is TRBV24-1 and J usage is TRBJ2-2; 15 bases map to TRBD2. This CDR3 has 18 residues. The V gene's germline CDR1 is KGHDR and CDR2 SFDVKD. Trimming at V came to 2 bases and at J to 6 bases, leaving 6 bases not matched to a gene. The CDR3: CATSDWTSGGARSGELFF. The CDR3 region has the DNA TGTGCCACCAGTGATTGGACTAGCGGGGGGGCACGTTCCGGGGAGCTGTTTTTT.

J is TRBJ2-7 and V is TRBV7-7, with D perhaps TRBD2 (6 bases). V was cut by 0 bases and J by 2 bases, with 11 bases left in between. The V gene's germline CDR1 is SSHAT and CDR2 FNYEAQ (reference sequence). This CDR3 has 15 amino acids. The CDR3 DNA is TGTGCCAGCAGCTTAGCGGGGGGAGGAACCTACGAGCAGTACTTC. Translated, it gives CASSLAGGGTYEQYF. The full variable domain, completed using reference TRBV7-7 and TRBJ2-7, is GAGVSQSPRYKVTKRGQDVTLRCDPISSHATLYWYQQALGQGPEFLTYFNYEAQPDKSGLPSDRFSAERPEGSISTLTIQRTEQRDSAMYRCASSLAGGGTYEQYFGPGTRLTVT.

The chain employs TRBV4-2 and TRBJ2-3, with 8 bases matching TRBD2. Trimming took 4 bases from V and 1 from J; bases not matched to a gene: 4. This CDR3 has 15 amino acids. Germline lookup yields CDR1 LGHNA and CDR2 YNFKEQ. This chain's CDR3 is CASSPSSGRTDTQYF. CDR3 coding DNA: TGTGCCAGCAGCCCATCTAGCGGGCGCACAGATACGCAGTATTTT.

The V gene is TRBV6-1, the J gene TRBJ1-5; no clear D. The V end was cut by 3 bases, the J end by 3 bases, with 18 bases between. In germline, CDR1 is MNHNS, CDR2 SASEGT. CDR3 size: 17 residues. The CDR3 DNA reads as TGTGCCAGCAGTGAGGGTGGTGGAGAGAAAAACAATCAGCCCCAGCATTTT. Its protein product is CASSEGGGEKNNQPQHF.

The chain employs TRBV30 and TRBJ1-4, with TRBD1 as a possible D gene (6 bases). The CDR3 length is 16 residues. Deletions cut 0 bases from V and 4 bases from J, with 15 bases between. CDR1 is GTSNPN and CDR2 is SVGIG in the germline V gene (reference sequence). The CDR3 here is CAWSVHLGGGNEKLFF. Here the CDR3 DNA reads TGTGCCTGGAGTGTACACTTAGGGGGGGGTAATGAAAAACTGTTTTTT.

The chain joins TRBV19 to TRBJ1-5, with TRBD1 matching 10 bases. CDR3 size: 17 residues. J gave up 1 base and V 7 bases, and 10 bases lay outside the gene matches. Germline V CDR1 and CDR2: LNHDA, SQIVND (reference sequence). The CDR3 sequence: CASKPGQGWESNQPQHF. DNA for the CDR3: TGTGCCAGTAAACCGGGACAGGGGTGGGAGAGCAATCAGCCCCAGCATTTT.

The rearrangement links TRBV13 to TRBJ1-4, with 7 bases that match TRBD1. Germline V lookup: CDR1 PRHDT, CDR2 FYEKMQ (reference sequence). This CDR3 contains 15 residues. V was clipped by 5 bases and J by 4 bases; unmatched bases: 7. The CDR3 DNA reads TGTGCCAGCAGCCTCCGACAGGGCAATAATGAAAAACTGTTTTTT. The encoded protein is CASSLRQGNNEKLFF.

The chain is built from TRBV6-5 and TRBJ1-2; D may be TRBD1 (6 bases). The germline V gene has CDR1 MNHEY and CDR2 SVGAGI. V was clipped by 6 bases and J by 2 bases, with 16 bases between them. CDR3 size: 15 residues. CDR3 loop: CASSLTQGGNYGYTF. For the CDR3, the DNA is TGTGCCAGCAGCCTTACACAGGGCGGGAACTATGGCTACACCTTC.

V usage is TRBV27 and J usage is TRBJ1-1; 7 bases agree with TRBD1. Unmatched junction bases numbered 11, after V lost 1 base and J lost 0 bases. The CDR3 loop spans 18 amino acids. CDR1 and CDR2 from the germline V gene are MNHEY and SMNVEV (reference sequence). The CDR3 nucleotides read TGTGCCAGCAGTTTATTGGAGACAGGGCCAGGGGTGAACACTGAAGCTTTCTTT. Its protein product is CASSLLETGPGVNTEAFF.

This chain connects TRBV3-1 (or the pseudogene TRBV3-2) to TRBJ2-7; perhaps TRBD1 as D (6 bases). Germline V gives CDR1 LGHDT, CDR2 YNNKEL (reference sequence). The V gene lost 3 bases and the J gene lost 5 bases, with 17 bases spanning the gap. The CDR3 runs to 15 residues. CDR3 in amino acids: CASSQIGSGDDEQYF. Here the CDR3 DNA reads TGTGCCAGCAGCCAGATCGGCTCAGGGGACGACGAGCAGTACTTC.